This T cell receptor beta chain was sequenced in a study of cytomegalovirus exposure and HLA in healthy donors. The study, taken as a whole, reports: Versus the roughly 670-donor mean, an Asian-associated ancestry cluster reportedly showed fewer N-insertions in a later analysis.

Regarding this clone: Antigen unknown.

Primers: 60 Vbeta forward and 13 Jbeta reverse. Some clones are missing from TCRdb's copy, which holds only in-frame ones; the method was immunoSEQ multiplex PCR. The table has 200,000 or so clones, roughly 80% seen once. Germline V gene data show CDR1 as MNHNY and CDR2 as SVGAGI (reference sequence). The V and J ends lost 7 bases and 3 bases, in that order; junction bases with no gene match: 15. The CDR3 is 16 residues long. The sequenced sample consisted of PBMCs. This sequence originates from a woman between 25 and 40 years old in good health and CMV-seropositive. This chain uses TRBV6-6 with TRBJ2-7; 7 bases line up with TRBD1. The CDR3 coding sequence is TGTGCCAGCAAGTCTGCGCCGGGACAGCCGATCTACGAGCAGTACTTC. Its protein product is CASKSAPGQPIYEQYF.